This T cell receptor beta chain was identified during a study of CD8 T cells in ankylosing spondylitis. Study-level findings and limits: In ankylosing spondylitis blood, a motif of roughly 8 highly homologous TCR beta variants appeared characteristic. The disease-linked clones had a CD8+ phenotype and low blood frequencies.

Many counts were recorded for this clonotype. Its antigen remains unidentified. From germline, CDR1 is MGHRA and CDR2 YSYEKL. The CDR3 consists of 14 residues. V lost 4 bases and J 0 bases, leaving 7 bases between the germline ends. TCRdb recomputed calls from the 5' RACE reads with MiXCR, one row per CDR3 protein. In the table there are 650,000 to 800,000 distinct CDR3 sequences, 19% of which are singletons. V gene TRBV4-1 combines with J gene TRBJ2-1; D not resolved. The sample taken for sequencing was blood, either unsorted or a sorted T cell fraction (not recorded which). The TCR sequence derives from a male donor with ankylosing spondylitis. CDR3 nucleotides: TGCGCCAGCAGCCTGGGCTACTCCTACAATGAGCAGTTCTTC. Translated: CASSLGYSYNEQFF.